This T cell receptor beta chain was sequenced during a study of T-cell reconstitution after alpha-beta-depleted transplantation in children. The CDR3 runs to 16 residues. With 1 base removed from V and 0 bases from J, the gap between germline ends came to 13 bases. Germline V lookup: CDR1 DFQATT, CDR2 SNEGSKA (reference sequence). Study-wide points: Reportedly, alpha-beta T cells present about two months post-transplant originated from several hundred expanded clones of graft origin. The authors attributed T-cell counts and diversity one year after transplant mostly to newly produced T cells. At day 60, the high TCRbeta diversity found in some patients originated from recipient T cells and thymic progenitors that had survived.

Unique molecular identifiers were used to barcode this TCRbeta library. TCRdb analysed the PCR reads with MiXCR anew, one entry per CDR3 protein. The table lists about 600,000 distinct CDR3 sequences, 23% of them singletons. Notes on this clonotype: Its cognate antigen is unknown.

The material was PBMCs, mostly from graft donor cells, obtained 360 days after TCRalphabeta/CD19-depleted stem cell transplant. The origin of this receptor is a boy younger than two who had a stem cell transplant for acute myeloid leukemia, so the T cells may come from the graft donor. The chain links TRBV20-1 to TRBJ1-5; D possibly corresponds to TRBD1 (5 bases). The CDR3 DNA reads TGCAGTGCTAGAGTAGGAGGGACGGGTAGCAATCAGCCCCAGCATTTT. Translated, it gives CSARVGGTGSNQPQHF.